This T cell receptor (beta chain) stems from a study of cytomegalovirus exposure and HLA in healthy donors. This CDR3 contains 13 residues. The V gene's germline CDR1 is WSHSY and CDR2 SAAADI. V shed 6 bases and J shed 8 bases, with 16 bases lying between them. This clone was seen more than once but under ten times. The PCR used 60 Vbeta and 13 Jbeta primers. Profiling relied on immunoSEQ multiplex PCR, and the TCRdb table lists in-frame clones only, not all of them. The data hold about 82,000 clones, with around 10% observed a single time. The chain is built from TRBV10-2 and TRBJ1-2, with D unclear. The receptor was derived from a man in his 60s in good health and CMV-seropositive. The sequenced sample consisted of PBMCs. CDR3 sequence reads: CASSHGEEEGYTF. The CDR3 DNA follows: TGCGCCAGCAGCCACGGGGAGGAGGAGGGCTACACCTTC.